These 21 T cell receptor beta chains originate from one sample sequenced in a study of tumor-infiltrating lymphocytes in primary liver carcinoma. TCR beta cDNA was reverse-transcribed from 500 ng of total RNA. The reaction used a constant-region primer and ProtoScript II reverse transcriptase. Modified slightly, ARM-PCR produced TCR beta libraries over three nested multiplex PCR rounds. The study ran its first two PCR rounds for roughly 11 cycles each, using TRBV1-TRBV30 forward primers and a C-beta reverse primer. TCRdb re-called the multiplex PCR reads with MiXCR, one entry per CDR3 protein. The table lists roughly 330,000 distinct CDR3 sequences, around three fifths of them singletons, with about 6% in the top ten. The researchers obtained blood RNA from unsorted whole blood and also extracted germline DNA. Specimen: peripheral blood. The receptors were sampled from a man in his forties with primary liver carcinoma and hepatitis B virus infection.

This clonotype was seen at least ten times. The V call is TRBV6-6, the J call TRBJ2-1; D might be TRBD1 (5 bases). The CDR3 spans 17 residues. CDR1 and CDR2 (germline): MNHNY, SVGAGI (reference sequence). V lost 3 bases and J 2 bases, leaving 17 bases between the germline ends. The CDR3 DNA follows: TGTGCCAGCAGTTATATCGGCCACAGGACGGCCTACAATGAGCAGTTCTTC. Translated: CASSYIGHRTAYNEQFF.

This clonotype was seen a handful of times. The chain employs TRBV28 and TRBJ2-7; 7 bases align to TRBD1. The germline gives CDR1 MDHEN, CDR2 SYDVKM. V lost 4 bases and J lost 5; bases outside the gene matches: 14. The CDR3 spans 16 residues. The CDR3 reads CASSSPNRGVEDEQYF. Here the CDR3 DNA reads TGTGCCAGCAGTTCACCGAACAGGGGAGTGGAGGACGAGCAGTACTTC.

Turning to this clonotype: This CDR3 fails to terminate in the conserved phenylalanine or tryptophan, so it likely reflects a read error. The V call is TRBV11-2, the J call TRBJ2-7; D tentatively fits TRBD1 or TRBD2 (5 bases each). From germline, CDR1 is SGHAT and CDR2 FQNNGV. The CDR3 is 14 amino acids. CDR3 sequence (DNA): TGTGCCACCAGCTTGATATCTAGCCAGGGCGAGCAGTACTCC. Protein sequence: CATSLISSQGEQYS.

This clonotype was found a few times. A much larger clonotype is one base distant, so this may be a read error. V gene TRBV29-1 combines with J gene TRBJ1-1; D gene ambiguous. The CDR3 sequence is 13 residues long. Per germline, CDR1 SQVTM and CDR2 ANQGSEA. Trimming took 1 base from V and 5 from J, leaving 11 bases between them. The CDR3 DNA reads as TGCAGCGTTGAAGGTCATGCGGATACTGAAGCTTTCTTT. Its protein product is CSVEGHADTEAFF.

This chain uses TRBV4-1 with TRBJ2-1; 11 bases line up with TRBD2. The CDR3 has 14 amino acids. V gave up 6 bases and J gave up 7 bases; unmatched junction bases: 5. The germline V gene has CDR1 MGHRA and CDR2 YSYEKL. The CDR3 region has the DNA TGCGCCAGCAGTCTAGCGGGAGGCTTTAATGAGCAGTTCTTC. This sequence encodes CASSLAGGFNEQFF.

With regard to this clonotype: A much larger clone differs by one base, so this may be a read error. The chain is built from TRBV10-3 and TRBJ1-5; D possibly corresponds to TRBD1 (5 bases). In germline, CDR1 is ENHRY, CDR2 SYGVKD. The CDR3 loop spans 13 amino acids. This chain's CDR3 is CAISRDGNRPQHF. The CDR3 DNA is TGTGCCATCAGCCGGGACGGAAATCGGCCCCAGCATTTT.

With regard to this clonotype: This may stem from a read error, because a much larger clone lies one nucleotide away. This chain links TRBV4-1 with TRBJ2-7; D might be TRBD1 (5 bases). Trimming stripped 5 bases from V and 1 base from J, with 15 bases between. The germline V gene encodes CDR1 MGHRA and CDR2 YSYEKL. This CDR3 has 15 amino acids. CDR3 DNA sequence: TGCGCCAGCAGCGTCACAGGCCGAGAGTCCTACGAGCAGTACTTC. Its translation: CASSVTGRESYEQYF.

The rearrangement joins TRBV6-1 to TRBJ1-5; the D gene is possibly TRBD1 (6 bases). Deletions cut 8 bases from V and 3 bases from J, with 17 bases between. Germline V gene data show CDR1 as MNHNS and CDR2 as SASEGT. CDR3 size: 15 residues. The CDR3 sequence is CASGLEGGSNQPQHF. In nucleotides, the CDR3 is TGTGCCAGCGGCCTTGAGGGGGGATCCAATCAGCCCCAGCATTTT.

The chain has TRBV11-2 and TRBJ2-2, with D perhaps matching TRBD2 (6 bases). V was shortened by 5 bases and J by 5 bases, with 18 bases between the two germline ends. CDR1 is SGHAT, CDR2 FQNNGV, per germline. The CDR3 covers 16 residues. The CDR3 spells CASSRLVGPSTGELFF. The CDR3 region has the DNA TGTGCCAGCAGCAGACTAGTGGGGCCTTCTACCGGGGAGCTGTTTTTT.

The rearrangement links TRBV6-2 or TRBV6-3 to TRBJ2-7; a possible D gene is TRBD1 (5 bases). Trimming removed 6 bases at V and 8 bases at J, with 20 bases between. This CDR3 is built from 14 residues. CDR1 MNHEY and CDR2 SVGEGT come from the germline V gene. In nucleotides, the CDR3 is TGTGCCAGCAGAGACCCCGACAGTTCTTACAAGCAGTACTTC. Translation: CASRDPDSSYKQYF.

This clonotype has just a few counts. J is TRBJ2-3 and V is TRBV28; maybe TRBD2 (5 bases). The CDR3 has 16 residues. Looked up from germline, CDR1 is MDHEN and CDR2 is SYDVKM. Trimming took off 3 bases at V and 2 bases at J, with 15 bases between the two ends. In DNA, the CDR3 is TGTGCCAGCAGTTTCTCAGGAGCGGCCACCACAGATACGCAGTATTTT. Protein product: CASSFSGAATTDTQYF.

The V and J genes are TRBV11-2 and TRBJ2-1; 12 bases are shared with TRBD2. This CDR3 spans 19 amino acids. The V gene's germline CDR1 is SGHAT and CDR2 FQNNGV. CDR3 DNA: TGTGATAGCAGCTTTTCCGGGACTAGCGGGCCAAGCTCCTACAATGAGCAGTTCTTC. It yields the protein CDSSFSGTSGPSSYNEQFF. Full variable domain (remainder filled in from reference TRBV11-2 and TRBJ2-1): EAGVAQSPRYKIIEKRQSVAFWCNPISGHATLYWYQQILGQGPKLLIQFQNNGVVDDSQLPKDRFSAERLKGVDSTLKIQPAKLEDSAVYLCDSSFSGTSGPSSYNEQFFGPGTRLTVL.

Note on this clonotype: The CDR3 does not close with the conserved phenylalanine or tryptophan, likely indicating a read error. The V call is TRBV11-2, the J call TRBJ2-5, with TRBD2 matching 10 bases. Germline lookup yields CDR1 SGHAT and CDR2 FQNNGV. The CDR3 extends over 13 amino acids. V dropped 6 bases and J dropped 6; count of bases not matched to a gene: 4. CDR3 loop: CASRDSGRQTQYL. The CDR3 nucleotides are TGTGCCAGCAGAGATAGCGGGAGGCAGACCCAGTACTTA.

The gene calls are TRBV6-4 and TRBJ2-3, with TRBD1 matching over 7 bases. The CDR3 has 16 amino acids. Germline CDR1 reads MRHNA; CDR2 reads SNTAGT. The V gene end was trimmed by 2 bases and the J gene end by 2 bases; junction bases not matched to a gene: 7. The CDR3 is CASSDQIGQATDTQYF. As DNA, the CDR3 is TGTGCCAGCAGTGACCAAATCGGACAGGCCACAGATACGCAGTATTTT.

In DNA, the CDR3 is TGTGCCAGCAGTTCCCGGACGGACCCAAGGACCCAGTACTTC. This gives the protein CASSSRTDPRTQYF. This chain links TRBV28 with TRBJ2-5; D gene ambiguous. V was cut by 4 bases and J by 7 bases, with 16 bases left in between. The germline CDR1 and CDR2 sequences are MDHEN and SYDVKM. The CDR3 loop spans 14 amino acids.

As regards this clonotype: Compared with germline, one end of the junction differs, possibly owing to a read error. The chain uses TRBV11-3 and TRBJ2-1; possibly TRBD2 for D (5 bases). The CDR3 length is 14 residues. Germline-derived CDR1 and CDR2 are SGHNT and YENEEA. The CDR3 DNA reads TGTGCCAGCAGCCAAGGGAGCTCCAACAATGAGCAGTTTTTC. It is translated as CASSQGSSNNEQFF.

As regards this clonotype: Compared with germline, one end of the junction differs, possibly owing to a read error. J is TRBJ1-1 and V is TRBV5-1; no reliable D call. CDR1 SGHRS and CDR2 YFSETQ come from the germline V gene. The CDR3 runs 14 residues. DNA of the CDR3: TGCGCCAGCAGATGGGCAGACGAGAACATTGAAGCTTTCTTT. It specifies CASRWADENIEAFF.

In regard to this clonotype: One junction end does not reproduce the germline sequence, and a read error may be involved. V is TRBV6-5 and J is TRBJ2-1; possible D gene TRBD2, 6 bases. Germline CDR1 reads MNHEY; CDR2 reads SVGAGI. CDR3 length equals 17 residues. CDR3 loop: CASSYSYNGSSYKEQFF. The CDR3 DNA follows: TGTGCCAGCAGTTACTCGTATAACGGGAGCTCCTACAAGGAGCAGTTCTTC.

The gene calls are TRBV28 and TRBJ2-1; D not certain. The CDR3 extends over 12 amino acids. Trimming took off 5 bases at V and 10 bases at J, with 12 bases between the two ends. Germline loops: CDR1 MDHEN, CDR2 SYDVKM. CDR3: CASSPPRQEQFF. The DNA of the CDR3 is TGTGCCAGCAGTCCCCCCAGGCAAGAGCAGTTCTTC.

Many counts were recorded for this clonotype. V gene TRBV29-1 combines with J gene TRBJ1-1; TRBD1 aligns across 9 bases. V shed 7 bases and J 7 bases; nucleotides not matched to a gene: 7. The CDR3 runs to 12 residues. Germline assignment: CDR1 SQVTM and CDR2 ANQGSEA. The CDR3 reads CSARTGDVEAFF. CDR3 DNA: TGCAGCGCAAGGACAGGGGATGTTGAAGCTTTCTTT.

Comment on this clonotype: A much larger clone lies one base from this, so it may be a read error. The chain carries TRBV6-5 and TRBJ2-1, with TRBD2 as a possible D gene (5 bases). This CDR3 region has 15 residues. V lost 5 bases to trimming and J lost 6 bases, with 17 bases between them. Looked up from germline, CDR1 is MNHEY and CDR2 is SVGAGI. CDR3 residues: CASSPARGSRNEQFF. CDR3 bases: TGTGCCAGCAGTCCGGCTAGAGGGAGCCGCAATGAGCAGTTCTTC.